The rows below give T cell receptor beta chains drawn from one sample of a study of metastatic and nonmetastatic thyroid tumors. MiXCR reprocessed the PCR reads for TCRdb. The sample includes some 16,000 clones, 24% of them seen just once. Source material: tumor tissue. The receptors stem from a male donor with papillary thyroid cancer or a benign thyroid nodule (not recorded which). Some clones in this sample may be carry-over from other donors' samples. CDR3s leave out the opening cysteine and the closing phenylalanine or tryptophan. Some rows mark clone size as missing; the rest say once, few, many or name a class of expanded clone.

CDR3 protein: SARDWTDYNEQF; V gene: TRBV20-1; J gene: TRBJ2-1; clone size: many
CDR3 protein: SARDLKRIGGGSYEQY; V gene: TRBV20-1; J gene: TRBJ2-7; clone size: .
CDR3 protein: SAYGRPSGELF; V gene: TRBV20-1; J gene: TRBJ2-2; clone size: many
CDR3 protein: ASSQDPGQGGQPQY; V gene: TRBV4-1; J gene: .; clone size: .
CDR3 protein: AITGNRVGDTEAF; V gene: TRBV2; J gene: TRBJ1-1; clone size: .
CDR3 protein: ASSLHSGANVLT; V gene: TRBV7-3; J gene: TRBJ2-6; clone size: .
CDR3 protein: ASSPSGGAGTQY; V gene: TRBV9; J gene: TRBJ2-3; clone size: many
CDR3 protein: ASSPRAPGETQY; V gene: TRBV18; J gene: TRBJ2-5; clone size: many
CDR3 protein: ASRTLLTQY; V gene: TRBV6-1; J gene: TRBJ2-5; clone size: many
CDR3 protein: ASSSLCGGMRYTEAF; V gene: TRBV11-2; J gene: TRBJ1-1; clone size: .
CDR3 protein: ASSHGGRVAGNTIY; V gene: TRBV4-2; J gene: TRBJ1-3; clone size: .